The rows below give T cell receptor beta chains drawn from one sample of a study of shared clonotypes between healthy human individuals. Using immunoSEQ multiplex PCR, the repertoire was profiled, and TCRdb retains in-frame clones only, with some absent. The table records under 650,000 clones, about 96% of them present only once. The sequencing sample was made of naive CD4+ T cells sorted from blood. The source of these receptors is a woman aged 25 to 39 in good health. CDR3s include the opening cysteine and the closing phenylalanine or tryptophan. The order of the fields is J gene, clone size, D gene, V gene, CDR3 DNA, CDR3 protein. D genes are given only for firm matches. Not all rows give a size; the values are once, few, many and, for expanded clones, a class.

J gene: TRBJ2-7
clone size: .
D gene: .
V gene: TRBV28
CDR3 DNA: TGTGCCAGCACTCAAACGCCTTTCGAGCAGTACTTC
CDR3 protein: CASTQTPFEQYF

J gene: TRBJ2-5
clone size: .
D gene: .
V gene: TRBV5-1
CDR3 DNA: TGCGCCAGCAGCGGTCCCGGGACAGCGGGGACCCAGTACTTC
CDR3 protein: CASSGPGTAGTQYF

J gene: TRBJ1-1
clone size: .
D gene: .
V gene: TRBV14
CDR3 DNA: TGTGCCAGCAGCCAAGACAGGAACACTGAAGCTTTCTTT
CDR3 protein: CASSQDRNTEAFF

J gene: TRBJ1-1
clone size: .
D gene: TRBD1
V gene: TRBV4-1
CDR3 DNA: TGCGCCAGCAGCCAAGGTGTCGGACAGGGGAAACTGAACACTGAAGCTTTCTTT
CDR3 protein: CASSQGVGQGKLNTEAFF

J gene: TRBJ2-7
clone size: .
D gene: .
V gene: TRBV6-1
CDR3 DNA: TGTGCCAGCAGTGAATTCAGGGCTTCCTACGAGCAGTACTTC
CDR3 protein: CASSEFRASYEQYF

J gene: TRBJ1-1
clone size: .
D gene: .
V gene: TRBV29-1
CDR3 DNA: TGCAGCGTTGAAAGGAGGGGACGGGTTGACACTGAAGCTTTCTTT
CDR3 protein: CSVERRGRVDTEAFF

J gene: TRBJ2-3
clone size: .
D gene: TRBD1
V gene: TRBV19
CDR3 DNA: TGTGCCAGTATCGGACAGGGGACAGATACGCAGTATTTT
CDR3 protein: CASIGQGTDTQYF

J gene: TRBJ2-3
clone size: .
D gene: TRBD2
V gene: TRBV7-9
CDR3 DNA: TGTGCCAGCAGCTTAAAGCAGGCCTCCGAGCGGGAGGGACAAAATACGCAGTATTTT
CDR3 protein: CASSLKQASEREGQNTQYF

J gene: TRBJ2-7
clone size: .
D gene: .
V gene: TRBV15
CDR3 DNA: TGTGCCACCAGCAGAGACACCTACGAGCAGTACTTC
CDR3 protein: CATSRDTYEQYF

J gene: TRBJ2-7
clone size: .
D gene: TRBD2
V gene: TRBV6-5
CDR3 DNA: TGTGCCAGCAGTTACTCGAGGACTAGCGGGAGATACGAGCAGTACTTC
CDR3 protein: CASSYSRTSGRYEQYF

J gene: TRBJ1-3
clone size: .
D gene: .
V gene: TRBV30
CDR3 DNA: TGTGCCTGGAGTGGATCCCCTGGGGGCACCATATATTTT
CDR3 protein: CAWSGSPGGTIYF

J gene: TRBJ2-2
clone size: .
D gene: TRBD2
V gene: TRBV28
CDR3 DNA: TGTGCCAGCAAGGCGGGAGGGCCGAACACCGGGGAGCTGTTTTTT
CDR3 protein: CASKAGGPNTGELFF

J gene: TRBJ2-7
clone size: .
D gene: .
V gene: TRBV27
CDR3 DNA: TGTGCCAGCAGTAATATAGGACCCACCTACGAGCAGTACTTC
CDR3 protein: CASSNIGPTYEQYF

J gene: TRBJ2-7
clone size: .
D gene: TRBD1
V gene: TRBV4-2
CDR3 DNA: TGTGCCAGCAGCCAGAGGACAGGGTACTACGAGCAGTACTTC
CDR3 protein: CASSQRTGYYEQYF

J gene: TRBJ2-2
clone size: .
D gene: .
V gene: TRBV9
CDR3 DNA: TGTGCCAGCAGCGTAGCTTTGAGGTACACGAACACCGGGGAGCTGTTTTTT
CDR3 protein: CASSVALRYTNTGELFF

J gene: TRBJ2-7
clone size: once
D gene: .
V gene: TRBV28
CDR3 DNA: TGTGCCAGCAGTTTTGACCGAGGCCCCTACGAGCAGTACTTC
CDR3 protein: CASSFDRGPYEQYF

J gene: TRBJ1-2
clone size: .
D gene: .
V gene: TRBV2
CDR3 DNA: TGTGCCAGCACCCGATCCACTAACTATGGCTACACCTTC
CDR3 protein: CASTRSTNYGYTF

J gene: TRBJ1-5
clone size: .
D gene: .
V gene: TRBV7-8
CDR3 DNA: TGTGCCAGCAGCCCACAGGTCAGCGAGCCCCAGCATTTT
CDR3 protein: CASSPQVSEPQHF

J gene: TRBJ2-4
clone size: .
D gene: TRBD1
V gene: TRBV6-1
CDR3 DNA: TGTGCCAGCAGTGAAAGGGTCTATGGGACAGGGCCAAACATTCAGTACTTC
CDR3 protein: CASSERVYGTGPNIQYF

J gene: TRBJ2-7
clone size: .
D gene: TRBD1
V gene: TRBV4-2
CDR3 DNA: TGTGCCAGCAGCCAAGGCGAGGGACAGGGGATCCACGAGCAGTACTTC
CDR3 protein: CASSQGEGQGIHEQYF

J gene: TRBJ2-2
clone size: .
D gene: .
V gene: TRBV1
CDR3 DNA: TGCACCAGCAGCCCCAAGGACCTCCGAATCGGGGAGCTGTTTTTT
CDR3 protein: CTSSPKDLRIGELFF

J gene: TRBJ1-1
clone size: .
D gene: .
V gene: TRBV6-5
CDR3 DNA: TGTGCCAGCAGTTACTCAACAGGGAACACTGAAGCTTTCTTT
CDR3 protein: CASSYSTGNTEAFF

J gene: TRBJ2-1
clone size: .
D gene: TRBD2
V gene: TRBV4-2
CDR3 DNA: TGTGCCAGCAGCCAAGTCACTAGCGCCAGCTCCTACAATGAGCAGTTCTTC
CDR3 protein: CASSQVTSASSYNEQFF

J gene: TRBJ2-2
clone size: .
D gene: TRBD2
V gene: TRBV9
CDR3 DNA: TGTGCCAGCAGCGTTTCCGGGACTAGCTACACCGGGGAGCTGTTTTTT
CDR3 protein: CASSVSGTSYTGELFF

J gene: TRBJ2-5
clone size: once
D gene: .
V gene: TRBV15
CDR3 DNA: TGTGCCACCAGCAGAGAACCTGGAGGCGGGGAGACCCAGTACTTC
CDR3 protein: CATSREPGGGETQYF

J gene: TRBJ2-3
clone size: once
D gene: .
V gene: TRBV21-1
CDR3 DNA: TGTGCCAGCAGCAAAAGGCCAGGGTATACGGATACGCAGTATTTT
CDR3 protein: CASSKRPGYTDTQYF

J gene: TRBJ2-1
clone size: .
D gene: .
V gene: TRBV28
CDR3 DNA: TGTGCCAGCAGTGCGGGTCGCTCCTACAATGAGCAGTTCTTC
CDR3 protein: CASSAGRSYNEQFF

J gene: TRBJ2-5
clone size: .
D gene: TRBD2
V gene: TRBV4-1
CDR3 DNA: TGCGCCAGCAGCCAAGAGGGGGGACTAGCGGACCAAGAGACCCAGTACTTC
CDR3 protein: CASSQEGGLADQETQYF

J gene: TRBJ1-5
clone size: .
D gene: .
V gene: TRBV2
CDR3 DNA: TGTGCCAGCAGTTTCCCCCGAGGAAGCCACAGCTATAGCAATCAGCCCCAGCATTTT
CDR3 protein: CASSFPRGSHSYSNQPQHF

J gene: TRBJ1-4
clone size: .
D gene: .
V gene: TRBV6-1
CDR3 DNA: TGTGCCAGCACCCAAGCAGGGCGCCGGGACCTACTGTTTTTT
CDR3 protein: CASTQAGRRDLLFF

J gene: TRBJ1-6
clone size: .
D gene: TRBD1
V gene: TRBV7-2
CDR3 DNA: TGTGCCAGCAGCTTGGGACAGGGCTCACCCCTCCACTTT
CDR3 protein: CASSLGQGSPLHF

J gene: TRBJ1-2
clone size: .
D gene: .
V gene: TRBV6-1
CDR3 DNA: TGTGCCAGCAGGCCGACAGGTAGTCATGGCTACACCTTC
CDR3 protein: CASRPTGSHGYTF

J gene: TRBJ2-5
clone size: .
D gene: .
V gene: TRBV15
CDR3 DNA: TGTGCCACCAGCAGAGCCAGCCAAGCGAGGGGGGCCCAGTACTTC
CDR3 protein: CATSRASQARGAQYF

J gene: TRBJ2-7
clone size: .
D gene: .
V gene: TRBV28
CDR3 DNA: TGTGCCAGCAAGACAGGATACGAGCAGTACTTC
CDR3 protein: CASKTGYEQYF

J gene: TRBJ1-2
clone size: once
D gene: .
V gene: TRBV6-6
CDR3 DNA: TGTGCCAGCAGTTACGCAGGGGACTATGGCTACACCTTC
CDR3 protein: CASSYAGDYGYTF

J gene: TRBJ2-1
clone size: .
D gene: TRBD2
V gene: TRBV7-2
CDR3 DNA: TGTGCCAGCAGCCCCGTTAGCGGGAGGTCTGGTGAGCAGTTCTTC
CDR3 protein: CASSPVSGRSGEQFF

J gene: TRBJ1-2
clone size: .
D gene: .
V gene: TRBV28
CDR3 DNA: TGTGCCAGCAGTTTAGGGCAGGCACTCCCAAGAAACTATGGCTACACCTTC
CDR3 protein: CASSLGQALPRNYGYTF

J gene: TRBJ2-7
clone size: .
D gene: TRBD2
V gene: TRBV2
CDR3 DNA: TGTGCCAGCAGTGAATTGGGACTAGGAGTCGGCGAGCAGTACTTC
CDR3 protein: CASSELGLGVGEQYF

J gene: TRBJ1-4
clone size: .
D gene: .
V gene: TRBV5-5
CDR3 DNA: TGTGCCAGCAGCTCCGGGACCTCGGCGGGAAAACTGTTTTTT
CDR3 protein: CASSSGTSAGKLFF

J gene: TRBJ1-2
clone size: .
D gene: .
V gene: TRBV7-2
CDR3 DNA: TGTGCCAGCAGCTTAGGAGCAAACTATGGCTACACCTTC
CDR3 protein: CASSLGANYGYTF

J gene: TRBJ2-7
clone size: .
D gene: .
V gene: TRBV29-1
CDR3 DNA: TGCAGCGCCACGGGGGACGCCTACGAGCAGTACTTC
CDR3 protein: CSATGDAYEQYF

J gene: TRBJ1-1
clone size: .
D gene: .
V gene: TRBV18
CDR3 DNA: TGTGCCAGCTCACCCTCAGACAGAAACACTGAAGCTTTCTTT
CDR3 protein: CASSPSDRNTEAFF

J gene: TRBJ2-7
clone size: .
D gene: .
V gene: TRBV30
CDR3 DNA: TGTGCCTGGAGTGTAGCTTACGAGCAGTACTTC
CDR3 protein: CAWSVAYEQYF

J gene: TRBJ2-5
clone size: .
D gene: .
V gene: TRBV5-1
CDR3 DNA: TGCGCCAGCAGCTTTGCCCCGGGACTGCTACAAGAGACCCAGTACTTC
CDR3 protein: CASSFAPGLLQETQYF

J gene: TRBJ1-5
clone size: .
D gene: TRBD1
V gene: TRBV18
CDR3 DNA: TGTGCCAGCTCACCCTTCGGGGAGGGGGCGAAGCCCCAGCATTTT
CDR3 protein: CASSPFGEGAKPQHF

J gene: TRBJ2-3
clone size: .
D gene: TRBD2
V gene: TRBV5-1
CDR3 DNA: TGCGCCAGCAGCCCCGGGACTAGCGGGACCCACCTTGCAGATACGCAGTATTTT
CDR3 protein: CASSPGTSGTHLADTQYF

J gene: TRBJ1-1
clone size: .
D gene: .
V gene: TRBV5-1
CDR3 DNA: TGCGCCAGCAGCTTGGTAGTGGAAAACACTGAAGCTTTCTTT
CDR3 protein: CASSLVVENTEAFF

J gene: TRBJ1-3
clone size: .
D gene: TRBD1
V gene: TRBV27
CDR3 DNA: TGTGCCGGAGACAGGGCTGGAAACACCATATATTTT
CDR3 protein: CAGDRAGNTIYF

J gene: TRBJ2-3
clone size: .
D gene: .
V gene: TRBV5-1
CDR3 DNA: TGCGCCAGCAGCCCTTTACTAGGGACAGATACGCAGTATTTT
CDR3 protein: CASSPLLGTDTQYF

J gene: TRBJ2-3
clone size: .
D gene: .
V gene: TRBV10-1
CDR3 DNA: TGCGCCAGCAGTGGGCCAGGAGGGACAGACCCTCATAGAGATACGCAGTATTTT
CDR3 protein: CASSGPGGTDPHRDTQYF

J gene: TRBJ2-1
clone size: .
D gene: TRBD2
V gene: TRBV30
CDR3 DNA: TGTGCCTGGAGTGTCGGGCTAGCGGGAAATAGGGATGAGCAGTTCTTC
CDR3 protein: CAWSVGLAGNRDEQFF

J gene: TRBJ2-7
clone size: .
D gene: .
V gene: TRBV18
CDR3 DNA: TGTGCCAGCTCATCCCCCTCCTACGAGCAGTACTTC
CDR3 protein: CASSSPSYEQYF

J gene: TRBJ2-3
clone size: .
D gene: TRBD1
V gene: TRBV6-5
CDR3 DNA: TGTGCCAGCAGTCCACAGGGGTCAGGAGATACGCAGTATTTT
CDR3 protein: CASSPQGSGDTQYF